The source of this T cell receptor beta chain is a study of blood T cell repertoires in COVID-19. TCRdb keeps only in-frame clones here, not all; method: immunoSEQ multiplex PCR. This table has roughly 320,000 clones, 85% appearing once. Trimming left V 3 bases short and J 4 bases short, with 18 bases between. Germline CDR1 SEHNR, CDR2 FQNEAQ (reference sequence). This CDR3 is 16 amino acids long. Sequencing input: peripheral blood. The TCR comes from a human donor in a cohort sampled during active COVID-19. This chain links TRBV7-9 with TRBJ1-2, with D perhaps matching TRBD1 (6 bases). The CDR3 sequence is CASSFLRGQLAYGYTF. CDR3 coding DNA: TGTGCCAGCAGCTTCTTGCGGGGGCAGTTAGCCTATGGCTACACCTTC.